A single sample is the source of the 10 T cell receptor beta chains below, sequenced in a study of vaccination and CD4 T cells after COVID-19. Time point described: late sampling 161 to 241 days after vaccination in three convalescent patients. Described treatment: roughly 10-day PBMC culture with coronavirus spike peptide pools or control peptides (ViraFEST assay). For these receptors, no antigen is known. Oncomine TCR Beta short-read sequencing was applied to DNA from cultured CD4+ T cells. From the PCR reads, TCRdb called clonotypes with MiXCR, one entry per CDR3 protein. The data hold more than 20,000 distinct CDR3 sequences, with roughly 40% observed a single time. Here the sequenced sample was CD4+ T cells from blood, cultured in vitro, taken about 7 months after SARS-CoV-2 vaccination. The receptors shown here come from a human donor who had recovered from COVID-19.

The CDR3 sequence: CASSFSTQSRWTEQFF. The CDR3, as DNA: TGTGCCAGCAGCTTTTCCACCCAGAGCCGTTGGACTGAGCAGTTCTTC. The V and J genes are TRBV7-2 and TRBJ2-1; no firm D call. Trimming pared 3 bases from V and 9 bases from J, leaving 21 bases between. Germline CDR1 reads SGHTA; CDR2 reads FQGNSA. This CDR3 is 16 amino acids long.

The gene calls are TRBV20-1 and TRBJ1-6; unclear D gene. Germline CDR1 reads DFQATT; CDR2 reads SNEGSKA (reference sequence). The V end was cut by 6 bases, the J end by 9 bases, with 18 bases between. This CDR3 comprises 14 residues. The CDR3 DNA reads TGCAGTGCCTCGACCGTCGGAGGCGGTTCACCCCTCCACTTT. Residues: CSASTVGGGSPLHF.

V and J are TRBV20-1 and TRBJ2-7; the D is unclear. Trimming took 3 bases from V and 5 from J, leaving 23 bases between them. Germline V CDR1 and CDR2: DFQATT, SNEGSKA (reference sequence). The CDR3 extends over 16 amino acids. CDR3 bases: TGCAGTGCTAGTGATCCGGCGACACCGGGTTCAGACGAGCAGTACTTC. This sequence encodes CSASDPATPGSDEQYF.

The rearrangement links TRBV7-3 to TRBJ2-5; D gene ambiguous. This CDR3 region has 13 residues. CDR1 and CDR2 (germline): SGHTA, FQGTGA. Trimming took 5 bases from V and 1 from J, leaving 8 bases between them. The CDR3 region is CASSPAPQETQYF. The DNA for the CDR3 is TGTGCCAGCAGCCCCGCCCCCCAAGAGACCCAGTACTTC.

This clonotype was detected a few times. V usage is TRBV27 and J usage is TRBJ2-2; 11 nucleotides line up with TRBD2. The ends lost 9 bases at V and 6 bases at J; junction bases unmatched: 6. Germline CDR1 and CDR2: MNHEY and SMNVEV (reference sequence). CDR3 length: 14 amino acids. CDR3 sequence (DNA): TGTGCCAGTCATAGCGGGAGGGTAGCCGGGGAGCTGTTTTTT. Amino acid sequence: CASHSGRVAGELFF.

The chain carries TRBV10-3 and TRBJ2-7; TRBD2 matches 11 bases. CDR1 ENHRY and CDR2 SYGVKD come from the germline V gene. There are 14 residues in the CDR3. The J segment lost 7 bases and the V segment lost 5 bases, leaving 7 bases of the junction unmatched. As DNA, the CDR3 is TGTGCCATCAGTTCGACTAGCGGGGTCCTGGAGCAGTACTTC. Translated: CAISSTSGVLEQYF.

This chain joins TRBV4-3 and TRBJ2-1; unclear D gene. The V end was cut by 0 bases, the J end by 7 bases, with 7 bases between. Germline V gene sequence: CDR1 LGHNA, CDR2 YSLEER. The CDR3 sequence is 13 residues long. CDR3 bases: TGCGCCAGCAGCCAAGAAGGCCGGAATGAGCAGTTCTTC. It encodes CASSQEGRNEQFF.

This sequence joins TRBV19 and TRBJ2-7; 9 nucleotides line up with TRBD1. The CDR3 runs 14 residues. The V gene end was trimmed by 4 bases and the J gene end by 6 bases; junction bases not matched to a gene: 7. Germline V gene sequence: CDR1 LNHDA, CDR2 SQIVND (reference sequence). The CDR3 spells CASSTSGQGIEQYF. DNA for the CDR3: TGTGCCAGTAGTACTTCGGGACAGGGCATCGAGCAGTACTTC.

The rearrangement links TRBV27 to TRBJ2-2; the match to TRBD2 covers 7 bases. With 5 bases clipped from V and 5 bases from J, the junction kept 8 bases outside the gene matches. The CDR3 is 15 residues long. In germline, CDR1 is MNHEY, CDR2 SMNVEV (reference sequence). DNA of the CDR3: TGTGCCAGCAGTCCCCACGGGGGGAAGACCGGGGAGCTGTTTTTT. It translates to CASSPHGGKTGELFF.

The CDR3 DNA reads TGTGCCACCAGCAGAGATGGGTCTGAAGCTTTCTTT. Protein product: CATSRDGSEAFF. This rearrangement joins TRBV15 to TRBJ1-1; D unclear. With 0 bases removed from V and 6 bases from J, the gap between germline ends came to 5 bases. The germline CDR1 and CDR2 sequences are LNHNV and YYDKDF (reference sequence). The CDR3 extends over 12 amino acids.